The next 11 T cell receptor beta chains were all read from a single sample in a study of blood T cell repertoires in COVID-19. This table comes from immunoSEQ multiplex PCR, and its TCRdb copy is limited to in-frame clones, with some not included. Of about 58,000 clones listed, 60% to 85% are singletons. Sequencing was done on a sample of peripheral blood. These receptors were obtained from a human donor in a cohort sampled during active COVID-19.

The table lists this clone with a count of one. The chain carries TRBV4-1 and TRBJ1-3; tentative D call: TRBD1 (5 bases). Germline CDR1 MGHRA, CDR2 YSYEKL. V dropped 3 bases and J dropped 0 bases, with 12 bases sitting between them. The CDR3 has 16 amino acids. CDR3 region: CASSQEGFTSGNTIYF. The CDR3 DNA sequence: TGCGCCAGCAGCCAGGAGGGGTTTACCTCTGGAAACACCATATATTTT.

CDR3 protein: CASRGGIYEQYF. CDR3 coding DNA: TGTGCCAGCAGGGGAGGGATTTACGAGCAGTACTTC. The V call is TRBV12-3 or TRBV12-4, the J call TRBJ2-7; 7 nucleotides align to TRBD2. Losses at the gene ends were 6 bases for V and 4 bases for J; bases not matched to a gene: 3. This CDR3 is 12 amino acids long.

The sample holds a few counts of this clone. J is TRBJ2-1 and V is TRBV27; tentatively, D is TRBD1 (6 bases). The CDR3 is made up of 14 amino acids. The germline CDR1 and CDR2 sequences are MNHEY and SMNVEV (reference sequence). The V end lost 5 bases, the J end lost 4 bases, and 12 bases lay between the germline ends. The CDR3 reads CASSDRDTYNEQFF. For the CDR3, the DNA is TGTGCCAGCAGTGACCGGGACACATACAATGAGCAGTTCTTC.

This clone has a handful of counts. The chain recombines TRBV6-2 or TRBV6-3 with TRBJ1-2; D not certain. The CDR3 runs 14 residues. The germline gives CDR1 MNHEY, CDR2 SVGEGT. V was clipped by 6 bases and J by 4 bases, with 15 bases between them. Here the CDR3 DNA reads TGTGCCAGCAGCCCCCTGAGGGAGCTCTATGGCTACACCTTC. It translates to CASSPLRELYGYTF.

This clone was detected only a few times. The chain links TRBV11-2 to TRBJ2-7, with 8 bases fitting TRBD1. J lost 7 bases, V lost 3 bases, and 14 bases had no gene match. The CDR3 contains 16 residues. Per germline, CDR1 SGHAT and CDR2 FQNNGV. This CDR3 reads CASSLEYGTGFEEQYF. CDR3 DNA sequence: TGTGCCAGCAGCTTGGAGTACGGGACAGGCTTTGAGGAGCAGTACTTC.

The CDR3 nucleotides read TGTGCCAGCAGCGTAGTCCCGACAGGGGTTGTAGCTGGGGAGCTGTTTTTT. Translation gives CASSVVPTGVVAGELFF. This chain links TRBV9 with TRBJ2-2; TRBD1 matches at 8 bases. Unmatched junction bases numbered 12, after V lost 0 bases and J lost 8 bases. The germline CDR1 and CDR2 sequences are SGDLS and YYNGEE. This CDR3 is built from 17 residues.

The V gene is TRBV7-9, the J gene TRBJ1-2, with 10 bases identical to TRBD1. The CDR3 has 17 amino acids. V lost 3 bases, J lost 1 base, and 8 bases stayed unmatched. Germline values: CDR1 SEHNR, CDR2 FQNEAQ (reference sequence). Here the CDR3 reads CASSLSRDRGYNYGYTF. CDR3 in DNA: TGTGCCAGCAGCTTGTCCCGGGACAGGGGATATAACTATGGCTACACCTTC. The full variable domain, rest sourced from reference TRBV7-9 and TRBJ1-2, is DTGVSQNPRHKITKRGQNVTFRCDPISEHNRLYWYRQTLGQGPEFLTYFQNEAQLEKSRLLSDRFSAERPKGSFSTLEIQRTEQGDSAMYLCASSLSRDRGYNYGYTFGSGTRLTVV.

A few counts support this clone. This chain joins TRBV19 and TRBJ1-4; 9 bases align to TRBD1. The CDR3 sequence is 16 residues long. Germline values: CDR1 LNHDA, CDR2 SQIVND (reference sequence). V lost 10 bases and J lost 4; bases outside the gene matches: 13. This CDR3 reads CATSGTGLLGNEKLFF. The CDR3 bases are TGTGCCACATCCGGGACAGGGTTACTCGGTAATGAAAAACTGTTTTTT.

The chain joins TRBV5-8 to TRBJ2-7, with D unclear. The CDR3 has 15 amino acids. Germline loops: CDR1 SGHTS, CDR2 YDEGEE. The V end was cut by 0 bases, the J end by 3 bases, with 13 bases between. This CDR3 is CASSLDLGLYYEQYF. CDR3 sequence (DNA): TGTGCCAGCAGCTTGGACCTGGGCTTATACTACGAGCAGTACTTC.

V gene TRBV5-8 combines with J gene TRBJ2-7, with a tentative D call TRBD2 (7 bases). The CDR3 is 16 residues long. V gave up 0 bases and J gave up 0 bases, with 13 bases separating them. CDR1 and CDR2 (germline): SGHTS, YDEGEE. CDR3 nucleotides: TGTGCCAGCAGCTTGGTAGGGGGGGAAAGCTCCTACGAGCAGTACTTC. Its protein is CASSLVGGESSYEQYF. The full variable domain, rest sourced from reference TRBV5-8 and TRBJ2-7, is EAGVTQSPTHLIKTRGQQATLRCSPISGHTSVYWYQQALGLGLQFLLWYDEGEERNRGNFPPRFSGRQFPNYSSELNVNALELEDSALYLCASSLVGGESSYEQYFGPGTRLTVT.

The J gene is TRBJ1-1, the V gene TRBV27; 9 nucleotides match TRBD1. V lost 6 bases to trimming and J lost 8 bases; unmatched junction nucleotides: 10. CDR1 and CDR2 (germline): MNHEY, SMNVEV (reference sequence). The CDR3 spans 14 residues. The CDR3 here is CASSSPGTGREAFF. CDR3 DNA sequence: TGTGCCAGCAGCTCCCCCGGGACAGGGAGGGAAGCTTTCTTT.